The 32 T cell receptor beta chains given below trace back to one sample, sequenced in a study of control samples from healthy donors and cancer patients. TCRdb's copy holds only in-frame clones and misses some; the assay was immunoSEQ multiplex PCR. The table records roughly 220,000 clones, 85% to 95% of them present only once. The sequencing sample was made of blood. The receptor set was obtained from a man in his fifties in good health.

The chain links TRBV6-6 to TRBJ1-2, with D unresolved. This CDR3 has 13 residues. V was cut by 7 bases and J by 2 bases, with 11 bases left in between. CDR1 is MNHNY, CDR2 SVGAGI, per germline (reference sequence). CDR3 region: CASTLGMNYGYTF. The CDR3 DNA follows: TGTGCCAGCACCCTCGGAATGAACTATGGCTACACCTTC.

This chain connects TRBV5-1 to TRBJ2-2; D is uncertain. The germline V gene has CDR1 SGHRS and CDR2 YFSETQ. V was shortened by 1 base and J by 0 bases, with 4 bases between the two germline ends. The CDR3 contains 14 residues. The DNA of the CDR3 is TGCGCCAGCAGCTTGATCCCGAACACCGGGGAGCTGTTTTTT. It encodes CASSLIPNTGELFF. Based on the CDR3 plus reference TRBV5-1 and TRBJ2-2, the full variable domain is KAGVTQTPRYLIKTRGQQVTLSCSPISGHRSVSWYQQTPGQGLQFLFEYFSETQRNKGNFPGRFSGRQFSNSRSEMNVSTLELGDSALYLCASSLIPNTGELFFGEGSRLTVL.

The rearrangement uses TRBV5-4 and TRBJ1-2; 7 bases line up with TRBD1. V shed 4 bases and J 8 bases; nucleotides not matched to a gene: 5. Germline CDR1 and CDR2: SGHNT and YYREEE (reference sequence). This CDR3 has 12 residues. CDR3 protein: CASSQTGQGYTF. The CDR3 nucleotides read TGTGCCAGCAGCCAGACAGGGCAGGGCTACACCTTC.

Written as DNA, the CDR3 is TGTGCCATCCGGGGATGGATCGGCCAAGAGACCCAGTACTTC. As protein: CAIRGWIGQETQYF. This chain connects TRBV7-8 to TRBJ2-5, with TRBD2 as a possible D gene (5 bases). V was pared by 10 bases and J by 1 base, with 16 bases between. In germline, CDR1 is SGHVS, CDR2 FQNEAQ. The CDR3 extends over 14 amino acids.

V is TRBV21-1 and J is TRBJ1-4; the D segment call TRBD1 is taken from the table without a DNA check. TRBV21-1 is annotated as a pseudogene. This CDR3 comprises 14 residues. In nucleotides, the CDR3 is TGTGCCAGCAGCATACGACAGGGGAATGAAAAACTGTTTTTT. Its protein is CASSIRQGNEKLFF.

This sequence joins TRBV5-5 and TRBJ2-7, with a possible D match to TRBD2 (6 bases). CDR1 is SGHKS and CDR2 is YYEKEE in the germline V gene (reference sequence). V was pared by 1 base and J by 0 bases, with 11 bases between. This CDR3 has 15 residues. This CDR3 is CASSLNGRDSYEQYF. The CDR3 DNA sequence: TGTGCCAGCAGCTTGAACGGGAGAGACTCCTACGAGCAGTACTTC.

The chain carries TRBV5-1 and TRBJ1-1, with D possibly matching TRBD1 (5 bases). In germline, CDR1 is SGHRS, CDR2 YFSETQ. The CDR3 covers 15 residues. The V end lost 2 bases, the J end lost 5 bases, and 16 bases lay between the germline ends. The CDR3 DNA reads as TGCGCCAGCAGCTTCGGGACCACCACGGGGACTGAAGCTTTCTTT. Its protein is CASSFGTTTGTEAFF.

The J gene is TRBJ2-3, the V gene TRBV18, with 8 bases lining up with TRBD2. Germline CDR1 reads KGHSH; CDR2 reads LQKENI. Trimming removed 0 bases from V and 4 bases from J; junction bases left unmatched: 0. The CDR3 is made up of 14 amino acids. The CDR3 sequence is CASSPPGLADTQYF. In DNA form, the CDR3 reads TGTGCCAGCTCACCACCGGGACTAGCAGATACGCAGTATTTT.

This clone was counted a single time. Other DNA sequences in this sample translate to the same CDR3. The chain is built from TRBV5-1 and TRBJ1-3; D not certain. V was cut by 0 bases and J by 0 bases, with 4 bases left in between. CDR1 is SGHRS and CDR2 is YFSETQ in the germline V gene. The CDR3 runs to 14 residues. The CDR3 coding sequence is TGCGCCAGCAGCTTGGGACCCTCTGGAAACACCATATATTTT. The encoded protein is CASSLGPSGNTIYF.

The CDR3 region is CASSSLTGPGELFF. CDR3 coding DNA: TGTGCCAGCAGCTCTCTGACAGGCCCCGGGGAGCTGTTTTTT. The V call is TRBV11-2, the J call TRBJ2-2; D might be TRBD1 (6 bases). CDR1 SGHAT and CDR2 FQNNGV come from the germline V gene. This CDR3 contains 14 residues. V lost 4 bases and J lost 6, with 12 bases in between.

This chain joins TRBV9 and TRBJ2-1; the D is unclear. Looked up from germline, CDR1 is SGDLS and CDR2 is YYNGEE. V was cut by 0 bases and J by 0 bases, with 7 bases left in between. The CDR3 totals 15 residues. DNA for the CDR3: TGTGCCAGCAGCGTAGATCCAAACTCCTACAATGAGCAGTTCTTC. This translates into CASSVDPNSYNEQFF.

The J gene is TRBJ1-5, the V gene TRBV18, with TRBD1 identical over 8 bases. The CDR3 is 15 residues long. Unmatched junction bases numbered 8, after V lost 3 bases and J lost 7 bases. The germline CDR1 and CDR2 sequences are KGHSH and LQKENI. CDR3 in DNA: TGTGCCAGCTCACCTGGACAGGGAGAAAGGCAGCCCCAGCATTTT. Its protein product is CASSPGQGERQPQHF.

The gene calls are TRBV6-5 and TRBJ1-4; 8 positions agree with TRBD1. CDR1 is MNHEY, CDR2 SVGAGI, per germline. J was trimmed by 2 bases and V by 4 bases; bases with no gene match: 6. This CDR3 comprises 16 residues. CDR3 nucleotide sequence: TGTGCCAGCAGTTCAGGGGGCGAGGGGACTAATGAAAAACTGTTTTTT. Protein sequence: CASSSGGEGTNEKLFF.

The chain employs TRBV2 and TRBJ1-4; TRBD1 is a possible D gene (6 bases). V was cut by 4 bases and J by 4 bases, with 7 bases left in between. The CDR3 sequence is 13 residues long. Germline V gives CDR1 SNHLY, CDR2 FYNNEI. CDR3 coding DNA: TGTGCCAGCAGTGTGGACAGTAATGAAAAACTGTTTTTT. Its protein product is CASSVDSNEKLFF.

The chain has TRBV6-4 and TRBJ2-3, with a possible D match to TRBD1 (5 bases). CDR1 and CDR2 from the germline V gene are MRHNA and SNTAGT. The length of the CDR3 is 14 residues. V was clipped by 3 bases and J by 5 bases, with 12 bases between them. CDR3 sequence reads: CASSEQGGEDTQYF. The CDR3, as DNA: TGTGCCAGCAGTGAGCAGGGTGGGGAAGATACGCAGTATTTT.

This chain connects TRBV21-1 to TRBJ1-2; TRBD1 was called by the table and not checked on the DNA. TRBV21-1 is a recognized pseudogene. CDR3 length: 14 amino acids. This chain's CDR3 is CASSKGGRVKGYTF. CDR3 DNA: TGTGCCAGCAGCAAAGGAGGCAGGGTTAAGGGCTACACCTTC.

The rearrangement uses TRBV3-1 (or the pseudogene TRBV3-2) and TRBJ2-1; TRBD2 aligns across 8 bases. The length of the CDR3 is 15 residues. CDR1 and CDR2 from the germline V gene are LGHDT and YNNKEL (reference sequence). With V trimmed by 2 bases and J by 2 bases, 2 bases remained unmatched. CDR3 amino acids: CASSQRAGAYNEQFF. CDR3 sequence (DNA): TGTGCCAGCAGCCAAAGAGCGGGAGCCTACAATGAGCAGTTCTTC.

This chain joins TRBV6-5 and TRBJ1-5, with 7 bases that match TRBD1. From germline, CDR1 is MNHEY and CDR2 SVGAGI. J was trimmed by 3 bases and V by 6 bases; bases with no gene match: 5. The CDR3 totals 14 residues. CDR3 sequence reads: CASSFDRDNQPQHF. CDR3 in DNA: TGTGCCAGCAGCTTCGACAGGGACAATCAGCCCCAGCATTTT.

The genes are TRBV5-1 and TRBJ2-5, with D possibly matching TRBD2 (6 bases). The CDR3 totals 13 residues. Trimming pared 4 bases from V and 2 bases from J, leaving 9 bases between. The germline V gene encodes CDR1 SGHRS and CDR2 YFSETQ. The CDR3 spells CASSARGQETQYF. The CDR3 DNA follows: TGCGCCAGCAGCGCGCGGGGTCAAGAGACCCAGTACTTC.

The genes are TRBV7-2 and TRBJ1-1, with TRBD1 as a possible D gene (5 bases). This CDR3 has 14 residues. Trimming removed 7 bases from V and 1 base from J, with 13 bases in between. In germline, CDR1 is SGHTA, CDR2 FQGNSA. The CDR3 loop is CASTERRGNTEAFF. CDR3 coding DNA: TGTGCCAGCACCGAACGAAGGGGGAACACTGAAGCTTTCTTT.

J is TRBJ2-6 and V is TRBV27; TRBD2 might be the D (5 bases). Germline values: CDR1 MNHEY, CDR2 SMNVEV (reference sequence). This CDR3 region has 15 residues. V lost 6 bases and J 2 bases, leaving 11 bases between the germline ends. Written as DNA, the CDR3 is TGTGCCAGCAGCCCCCGGGGTACTGGGGCCAACGTCCTGACTTTC. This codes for CASSPRGTGANVLTF.

The CDR3 spells CAWMRNMNTEAFF. CDR3 sequence (DNA): TGTGCCTGGATGCGGAACATGAACACTGAAGCTTTCTTT. J is TRBJ1-1 and V is TRBV30; the D is unclear. The CDR3 totals 13 residues. Germline assignment: CDR1 GTSNPN and CDR2 SVGIG (reference sequence). V shed 4 bases and J shed 0 bases, with 9 bases lying between them.

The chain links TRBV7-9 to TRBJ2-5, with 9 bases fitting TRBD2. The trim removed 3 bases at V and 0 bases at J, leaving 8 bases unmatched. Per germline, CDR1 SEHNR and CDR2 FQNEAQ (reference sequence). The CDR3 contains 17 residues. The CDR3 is CASSLGLAGSYQETQYF. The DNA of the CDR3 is TGTGCCAGCAGCTTGGGGCTAGCGGGGTCGTACCAAGAGACCCAGTACTTC.

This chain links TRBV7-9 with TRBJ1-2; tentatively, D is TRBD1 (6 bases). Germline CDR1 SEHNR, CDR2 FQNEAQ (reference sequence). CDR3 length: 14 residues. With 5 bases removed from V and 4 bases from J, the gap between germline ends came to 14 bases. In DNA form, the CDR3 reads TGTGCCAGCAGCCAGCGACAGGCCTCCTATGGCTACACCTTC. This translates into CASSQRQASYGYTF.

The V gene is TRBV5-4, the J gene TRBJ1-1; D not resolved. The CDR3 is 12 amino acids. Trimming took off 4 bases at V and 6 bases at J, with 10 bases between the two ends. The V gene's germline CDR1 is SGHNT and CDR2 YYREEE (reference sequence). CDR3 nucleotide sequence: TGTGCCAGCAGCCTTGGGTTGGCTGAAGCTTTCTTT. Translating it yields CASSLGLAEAFF.

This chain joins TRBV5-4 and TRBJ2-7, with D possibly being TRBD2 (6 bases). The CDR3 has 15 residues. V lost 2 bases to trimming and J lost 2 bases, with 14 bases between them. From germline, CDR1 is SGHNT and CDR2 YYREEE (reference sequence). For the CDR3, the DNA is TGTGCCAGCAGCTTAGGGCAGGAGGGCGCCTACGAGCAGTACGTC. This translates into CASSLGQEGAYEQYV.

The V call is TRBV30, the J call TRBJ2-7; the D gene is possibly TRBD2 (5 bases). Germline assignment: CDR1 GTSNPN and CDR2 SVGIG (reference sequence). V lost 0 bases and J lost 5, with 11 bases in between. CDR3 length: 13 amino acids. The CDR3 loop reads CAWSVNRRNEQYF. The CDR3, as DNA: TGTGCCTGGAGTGTAAACCGGAGGAACGAGCAGTACTTC.

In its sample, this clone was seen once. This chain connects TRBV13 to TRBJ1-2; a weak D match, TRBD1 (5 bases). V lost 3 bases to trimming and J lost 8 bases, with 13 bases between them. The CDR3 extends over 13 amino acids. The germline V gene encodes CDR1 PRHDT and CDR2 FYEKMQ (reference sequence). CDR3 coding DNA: TGTGCCAGCAGCTTGGGGCAGGGAGACGGCTACACCTTC. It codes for CASSLGQGDGYTF.

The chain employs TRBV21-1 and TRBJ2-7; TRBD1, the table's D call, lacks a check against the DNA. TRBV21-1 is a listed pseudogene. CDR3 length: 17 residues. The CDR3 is CASSKVTVRQGAGEQYF. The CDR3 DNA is TGTGCCAGCAGCAAAGTGACGGTACGACAGGGGGCTGGCGAGCAGTACTTC.

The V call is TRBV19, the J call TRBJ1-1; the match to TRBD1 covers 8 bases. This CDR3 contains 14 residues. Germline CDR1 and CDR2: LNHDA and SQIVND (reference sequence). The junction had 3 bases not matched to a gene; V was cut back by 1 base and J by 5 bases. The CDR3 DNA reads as TGTGCCAGTAGTATAGTGAGGACAGGGACTGAAGCTTTCTTT. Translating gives CASSIVRTGTEAFF. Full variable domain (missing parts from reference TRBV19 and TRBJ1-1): DGGITQSPKYLFRKEGQNVTLSCEQNLNHDAMYWYRQDPGQGLRLIYYSQIVNDFQKGDIAEGYSVSREKKESFPLTVTSAQKNPTAFYLCASSIVRTGTEAFFGQGTRLTVV.

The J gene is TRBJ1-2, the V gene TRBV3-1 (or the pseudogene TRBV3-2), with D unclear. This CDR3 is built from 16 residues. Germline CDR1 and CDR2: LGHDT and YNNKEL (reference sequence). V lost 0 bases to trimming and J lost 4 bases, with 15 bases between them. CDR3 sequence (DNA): TGTGCCAGCAGCCAAGATGTGAGCCGAGATATCTATGGCTACACCTTC. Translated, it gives CASSQDVSRDIYGYTF.

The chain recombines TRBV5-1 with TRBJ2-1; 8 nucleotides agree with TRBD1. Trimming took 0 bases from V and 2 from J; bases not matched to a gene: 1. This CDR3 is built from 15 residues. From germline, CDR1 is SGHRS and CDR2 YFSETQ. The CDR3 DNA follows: TGCGCCAGCAGCTTGGAGGACAGGGCCTACAATGAGCAGTTCTTC. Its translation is CASSLEDRAYNEQFF. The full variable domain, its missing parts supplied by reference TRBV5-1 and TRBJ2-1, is KAGVTQTPRYLIKTRGQQVTLSCSPISGHRSVSWYQQTPGQGLQFLFEYFSETQRNKGNFPGRFSGRQFSNSRSEMNVSTLELGDSALYLCASSLEDRAYNEQFFGPGTRLTVL.